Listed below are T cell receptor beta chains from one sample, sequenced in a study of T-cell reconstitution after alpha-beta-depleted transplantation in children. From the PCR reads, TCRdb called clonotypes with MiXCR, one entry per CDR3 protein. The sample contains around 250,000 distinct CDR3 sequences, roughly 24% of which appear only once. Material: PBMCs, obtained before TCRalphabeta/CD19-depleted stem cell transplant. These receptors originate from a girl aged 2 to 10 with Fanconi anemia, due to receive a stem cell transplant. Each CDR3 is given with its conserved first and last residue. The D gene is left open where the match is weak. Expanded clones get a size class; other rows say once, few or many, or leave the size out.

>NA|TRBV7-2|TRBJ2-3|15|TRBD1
TGTGCCAGCAGCCCTCCTGGGACAGGCGGAAATACGCAGTATTTT
CASSPPGTGGNTQYF
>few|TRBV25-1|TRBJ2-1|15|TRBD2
TGTGCCAGCAGTGGTTTAGAGCGGGGTTACAATGAGCAGTTCTTC
CASSGLERGYNEQFF
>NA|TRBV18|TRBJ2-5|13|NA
TGTGCCAGCTCACCGGTCGGGAAAGAGACCCAGTACTTC
CASSPVGKETQYF
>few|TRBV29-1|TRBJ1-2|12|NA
TGCAGCGTTGACCCGGGGGATCGTGGCTACACCTTC
CSVDPGDRGYTF
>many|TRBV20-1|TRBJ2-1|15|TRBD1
TGCAGTGGGCAAAACCGGGACAGGTTCTACAATGAGCAGTTCTTC
CSGQNRDRFYNEQFF
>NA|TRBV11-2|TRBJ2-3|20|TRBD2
TGTGCCAGCAGCTTAGTAGTGCTAGCGGGGGACCACCGAGGCACAGATACGCAGTATTTT
CASSLVVLAGDHRGTDTQYF
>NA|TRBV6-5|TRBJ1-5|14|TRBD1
TGTGCCAGCAGTTTAGGGACAGGGACTCAGCCCCAGCATTTT
CASSLGTGTQPQHF
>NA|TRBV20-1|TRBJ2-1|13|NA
TGCAGTGCTCCACTTACCCGCGGATCGACGCAGTTCTTC
CSAPLTRGSTQFF
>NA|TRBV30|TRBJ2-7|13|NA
TGTGCCTGGAGAGGGCTTCCTATGAGCGAGCAGTACTTC
CAWRGLPMSEQYF
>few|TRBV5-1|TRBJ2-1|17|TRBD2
TGCGCCAGCAGCTTAGCTAGCGGGGGGGCGAGGTACAATGAGCAGTTCTTC
CASSLASGGARYNEQFF
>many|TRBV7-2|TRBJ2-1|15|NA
TGTGCCAGCAGAAGGGGACGGGTCTACTACAATGAGCAGTTCTTC
CASRRGRVYYNEQFF
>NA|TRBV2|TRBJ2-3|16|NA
TGTGCCAGCAGTGAAGATGAGGGTTGGAGCACAGATACGCAGTATTTT
CASSEDEGWSTDTQYF
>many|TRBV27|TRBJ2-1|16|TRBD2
TGTGCCAGCAGTTTCGGGCGGGGGGACTATTACAATGAGCAGTTCTTC
CASSFGRGDYYNEQFF
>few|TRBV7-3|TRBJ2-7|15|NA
TGTGCCAGCAGCTTAGACGGGGGGCCCCCTGCCGAGCAGTACTTC
CASSLDGGPPAEQYF
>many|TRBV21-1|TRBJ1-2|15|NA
TGTGCCAGCAGCAAGGGGATGGACATTAACTATGGCTACACCTTC
CASSKGMDINYGYTF
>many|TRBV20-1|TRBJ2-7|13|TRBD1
TGCAGTGCTCCTCGACAGGGAGCCTACGAGCAGTACTTC
CSAPRQGAYEQYF
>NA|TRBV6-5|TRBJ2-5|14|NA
TGTGCCAGCAGTTACTCGAGCCAGCAGGGGACCCAGTACTTC
CASSYSSQQGTQYF
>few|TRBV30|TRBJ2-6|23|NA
TGTGCCTGGAGTGGGAGGCCAGCCAGCAGGCAAAAGTCTGCTGGCTCTGGGGCCAACGTCCTGACTTTC
CAWSGRPASRQKSAGSGANVLTF
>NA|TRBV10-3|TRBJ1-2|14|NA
TGTGCCATCAGTGAATCTCAGGACAGCTATGGCTACACCTTC
CAISESQDSYGYTF
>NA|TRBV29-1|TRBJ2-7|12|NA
TGCAGCGTTGGATTAGGACGCTACGAGCAGTACTTC
CSVGLGRYEQYF
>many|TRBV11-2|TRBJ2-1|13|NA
TGTGCCAGCAGCTCCTACAACTACAATGAGCAGTTCTTC
CASSSYNYNEQFF
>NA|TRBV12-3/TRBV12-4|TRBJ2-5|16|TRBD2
TGTGCCAGCAGTTCGTCTAGCGGGAGGGGGCAAGAGACCCAGTACTTC
CASSSSSGRGQETQYF
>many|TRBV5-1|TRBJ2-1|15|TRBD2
TGCGCCAGCAGGTATCTAGCGGGGATAAACAATGAGCAGTTCTTC
CASRYLAGINNEQFF
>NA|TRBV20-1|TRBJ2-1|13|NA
TGCAGTGGCGTTCGACTTGCCTACAATGAGCAGTTCTTC
CSGVRLAYNEQFF
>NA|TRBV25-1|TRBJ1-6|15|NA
TGTGCCAGCAGCAGATCCAGCTCCTATAATTCACCCCTCCACTTT
CASSRSSSYNSPLHF
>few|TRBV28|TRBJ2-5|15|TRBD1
TGTGCCAGCAGACAAACGGGACAGCTCGAAGAGACCCAGTACTTC
CASRQTGQLEETQYF
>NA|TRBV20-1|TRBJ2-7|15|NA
TGCAGTGCTAGGGAGGTCAGAAGGATGTCCTACGAGCAGTACTTC
CSAREVRRMSYEQYF
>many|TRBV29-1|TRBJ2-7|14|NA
TGCAGCGTTGTGGCAGGGCATAGGGCCTACGAGCAGTACTTC
CSVVAGHRAYEQYF
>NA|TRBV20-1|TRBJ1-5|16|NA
TGCAGTGCTCCAACTCTAGGTGGAAATAGCAATCAGCCCCAGCATTTT
CSAPTLGGNSNQPQHF
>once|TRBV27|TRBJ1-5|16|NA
TGTGCCAGCAGTTCCATGCCCCGGGGCGGCAATCAGCCCCAGCATTTT
CASSSMPRGGNQPQHF
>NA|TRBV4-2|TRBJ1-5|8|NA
TGTGCTAATCAGCCCCAGCATTTT
CANQPQHF
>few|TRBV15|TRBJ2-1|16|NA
TGTGCCACCAGCAACTTAGCGGACTCCTCCTACAATGAGCAGTTCTTC
CATSNLADSSYNEQFF
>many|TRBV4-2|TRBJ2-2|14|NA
TGTGCCAGCAGCCAAGGCAGGGGAGGCGGGGAGCTGTTTTTT
CASSQGRGGGELFF
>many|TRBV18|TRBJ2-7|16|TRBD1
TGTGCCAGCTCACGGACCGAGAGGGGGACAGCCTACGAGCAGTACTTC
CASSRTERGTAYEQYF
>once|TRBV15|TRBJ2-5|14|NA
TGTGCCACCGCTTCAAGGACCCGGACGGAGACCCAGTACTTC
CATASRTRTETQYF
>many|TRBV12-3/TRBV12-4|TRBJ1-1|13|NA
TGTGCCAGCAGTTTACTAGAGAACACTGAAGCTTTCTTT
CASSLLENTEAFF
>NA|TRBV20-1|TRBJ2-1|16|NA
TGCAGTGCGATGGACTATTCAATTAGCTCCTACAATGAGCAGTTCTTC
CSAMDYSISSYNEQFF
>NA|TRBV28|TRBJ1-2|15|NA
TGTGCCAGCAGTTTACAGGGAAATTACAACTATGGCTACACCTTC
CASSLQGNYNYGYTF
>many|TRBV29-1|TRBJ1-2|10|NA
TGCAGCGCCCTGGGGGAGTCTTGTTACTTC
CSALGESCYF
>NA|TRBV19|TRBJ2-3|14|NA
TGTGCCAGTAAACGGGGGGCAGACACAGATACGCAGTATTTT
CASKRGADTDTQYF